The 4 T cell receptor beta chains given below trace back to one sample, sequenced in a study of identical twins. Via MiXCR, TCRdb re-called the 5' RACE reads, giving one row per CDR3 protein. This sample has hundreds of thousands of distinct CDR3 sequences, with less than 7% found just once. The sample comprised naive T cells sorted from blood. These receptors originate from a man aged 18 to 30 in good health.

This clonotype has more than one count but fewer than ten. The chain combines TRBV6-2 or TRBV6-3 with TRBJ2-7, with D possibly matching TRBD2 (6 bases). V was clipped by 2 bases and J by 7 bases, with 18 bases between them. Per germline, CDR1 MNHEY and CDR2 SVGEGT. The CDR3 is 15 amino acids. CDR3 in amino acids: CASSYIGPVRGEQYF. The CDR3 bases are TGTGCCAGCAGTTACATCGGACCCGTGCGGGGAGAGCAGTACTTC.

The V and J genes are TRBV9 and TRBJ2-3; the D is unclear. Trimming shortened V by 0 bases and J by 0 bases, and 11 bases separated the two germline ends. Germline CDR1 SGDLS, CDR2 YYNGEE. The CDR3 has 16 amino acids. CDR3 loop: CASSVGVSSSTDTQYF. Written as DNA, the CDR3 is TGTGCCAGCAGCGTAGGGGTTTCCTCTAGCACAGATACGCAGTATTTT.

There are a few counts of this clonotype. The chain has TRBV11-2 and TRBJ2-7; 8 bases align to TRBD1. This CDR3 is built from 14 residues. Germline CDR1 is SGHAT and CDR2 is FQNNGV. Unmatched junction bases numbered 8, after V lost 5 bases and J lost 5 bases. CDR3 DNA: TGTGCCAGCAGCCTCGACAGGGGAATCAACGAGCAGTACGTC. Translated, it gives CASSLDRGINEQYV.

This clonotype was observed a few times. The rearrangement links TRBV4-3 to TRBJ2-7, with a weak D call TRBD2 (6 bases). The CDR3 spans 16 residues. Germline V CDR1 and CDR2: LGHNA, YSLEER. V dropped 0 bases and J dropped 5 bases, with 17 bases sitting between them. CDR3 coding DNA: TGCGCCAGCAGCCAAGATCCACGGCGGGATACGAACGAGCAGTACTTC. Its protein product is CASSQDPRRDTNEQYF.